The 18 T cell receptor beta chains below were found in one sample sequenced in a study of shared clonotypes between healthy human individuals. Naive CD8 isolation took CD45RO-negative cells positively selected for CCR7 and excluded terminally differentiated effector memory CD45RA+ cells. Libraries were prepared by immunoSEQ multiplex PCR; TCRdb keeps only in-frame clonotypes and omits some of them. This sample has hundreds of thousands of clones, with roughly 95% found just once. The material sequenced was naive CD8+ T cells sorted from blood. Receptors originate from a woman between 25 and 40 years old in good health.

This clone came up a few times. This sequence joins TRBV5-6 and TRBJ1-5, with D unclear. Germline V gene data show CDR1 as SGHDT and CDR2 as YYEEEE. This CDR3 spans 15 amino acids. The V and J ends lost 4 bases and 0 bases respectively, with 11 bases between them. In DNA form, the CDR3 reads TGTGCCAGCAGCATATTGGGCAGTAGCAATCAGCCCCAGCATTTT. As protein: CASSILGSSNQPQHF.

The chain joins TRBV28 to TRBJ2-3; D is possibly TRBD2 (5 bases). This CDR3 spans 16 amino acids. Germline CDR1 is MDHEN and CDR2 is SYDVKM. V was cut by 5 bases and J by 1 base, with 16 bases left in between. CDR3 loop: CASSLSGGFGTDTQYF. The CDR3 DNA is TGTGCCAGCAGTCTATCAGGAGGATTTGGCACAGATACGCAGTATTTT.

CDR3 coding DNA: TGTGCCAGCAGCTTACACAGGAAAGGCGCCGGGGAGCTGTTTTTT. It encodes CASSLHRKGAGELFF. The chain has TRBV7-9 and TRBJ2-2, with D possibly TRBD1 on 5 matching bases. CDR1 and CDR2 (germline): SEHNR, FQNEAQ (reference sequence). The V end lost 2 bases, the J end lost 6 bases, and 13 bases lay between the germline ends. The CDR3 is 15 amino acids.

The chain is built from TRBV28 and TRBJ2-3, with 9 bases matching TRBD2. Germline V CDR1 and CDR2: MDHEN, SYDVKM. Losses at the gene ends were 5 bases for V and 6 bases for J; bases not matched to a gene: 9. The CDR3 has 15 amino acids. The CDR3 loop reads CASSRLAGRLDTQYF. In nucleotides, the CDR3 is TGTGCCAGCAGTCGCCTAGCGGGACGTCTGGATACGCAGTATTTT.

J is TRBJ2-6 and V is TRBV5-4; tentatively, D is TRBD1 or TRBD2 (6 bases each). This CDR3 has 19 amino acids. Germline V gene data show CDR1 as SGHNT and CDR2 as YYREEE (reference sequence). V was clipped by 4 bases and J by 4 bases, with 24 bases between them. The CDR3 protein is CASSGGQVLRGSGANVLTF. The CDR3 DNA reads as TGTGCCAGCAGCGGGGGGCAGGTTCTCCGCGGATCCGGGGCCAACGTCCTGACTTTC.

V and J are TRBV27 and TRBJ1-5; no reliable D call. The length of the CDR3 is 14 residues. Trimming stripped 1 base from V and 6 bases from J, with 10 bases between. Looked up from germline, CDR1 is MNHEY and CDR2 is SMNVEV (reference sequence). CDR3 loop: CASSLLSSSQPQHF. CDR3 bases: TGTGCCAGCAGTTTATTATCTTCGAGTCAGCCCCAGCATTTT.

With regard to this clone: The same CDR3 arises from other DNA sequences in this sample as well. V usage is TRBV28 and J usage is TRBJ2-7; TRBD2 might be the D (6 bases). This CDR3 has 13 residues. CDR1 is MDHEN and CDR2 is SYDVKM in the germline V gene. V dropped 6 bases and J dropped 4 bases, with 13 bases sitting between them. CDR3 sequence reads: CASSPGGPYEQYF. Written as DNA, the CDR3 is TGTGCCAGCAGCCCCGGGGGTCCTTACGAGCAGTACTTC.

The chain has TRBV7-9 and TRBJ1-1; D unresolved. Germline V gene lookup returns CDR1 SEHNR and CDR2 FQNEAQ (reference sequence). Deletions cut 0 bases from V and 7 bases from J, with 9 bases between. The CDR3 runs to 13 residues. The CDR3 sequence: CASSLAGGYEAFF. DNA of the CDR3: TGTGCCAGCAGCTTAGCGGGCGGTTATGAAGCTTTCTTT.

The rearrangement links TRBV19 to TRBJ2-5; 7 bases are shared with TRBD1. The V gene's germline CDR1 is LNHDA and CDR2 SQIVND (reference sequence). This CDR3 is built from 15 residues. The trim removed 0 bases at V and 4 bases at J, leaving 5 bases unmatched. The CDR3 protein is CASSIEPGQIETQYF. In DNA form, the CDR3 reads TGTGCCAGTAGTATAGAACCGGGACAGATAGAGACCCAGTACTTC.

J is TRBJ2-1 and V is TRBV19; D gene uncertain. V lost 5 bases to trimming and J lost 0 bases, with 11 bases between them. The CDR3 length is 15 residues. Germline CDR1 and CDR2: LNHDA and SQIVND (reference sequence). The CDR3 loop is CASSAALSSYNEQFF. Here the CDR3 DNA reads TGTGCCAGTAGTGCCGCGTTAAGCTCCTACAATGAGCAGTTCTTC.

The CDR3 reads CAIQGRFSEAFF. The CDR3 region has the DNA TGTGCCATACAGGGTAGGTTTTCTGAAGCTTTCTTT. The gene calls are TRBV2 and TRBJ1-1, with D possibly matching TRBD1 (6 bases). Per germline, CDR1 SNHLY and CDR2 FYNNEI. V lost 10 bases, J lost 6 bases, and 15 bases lay in between. The CDR3 extends over 12 amino acids.

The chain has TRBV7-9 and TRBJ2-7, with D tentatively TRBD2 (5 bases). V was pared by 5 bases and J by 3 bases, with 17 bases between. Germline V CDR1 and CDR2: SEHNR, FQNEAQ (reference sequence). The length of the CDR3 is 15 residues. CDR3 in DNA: TGTGCCAGCAGCCAGCTCGACTATTTTTACTACGAGCAGTACTTC. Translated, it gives CASSQLDYFYYEQYF.

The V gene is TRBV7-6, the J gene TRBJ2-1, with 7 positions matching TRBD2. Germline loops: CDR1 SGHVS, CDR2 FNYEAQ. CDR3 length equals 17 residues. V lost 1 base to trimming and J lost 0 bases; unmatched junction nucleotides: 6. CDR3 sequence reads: CASSLVLAESSYNEQFF. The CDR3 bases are TGTGCCAGCAGCTTAGTTCTAGCGGAGAGCTCCTACAATGAGCAGTTCTTC. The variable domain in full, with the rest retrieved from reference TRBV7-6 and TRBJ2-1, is GAGVSQSPRYKVTKRGQDVALRCDPISGHVSLYWYRQALGQGPEFLTYFNYEAQQDKSGLPNDRFSAERPEGSISTLTIQRTEQRDSAMYRCASSLVLAESSYNEQFFGPGTRLTVL.

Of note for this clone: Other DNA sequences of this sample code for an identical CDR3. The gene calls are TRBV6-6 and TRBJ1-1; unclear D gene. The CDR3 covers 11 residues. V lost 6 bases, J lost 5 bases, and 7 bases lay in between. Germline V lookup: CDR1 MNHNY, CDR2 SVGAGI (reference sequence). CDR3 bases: TGTGCCAGCAGCCTTGGGACTGAAGCTTTCTTT. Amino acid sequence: CASSLGTEAFF.

The CDR3, as DNA: TGTGCCAGCAGCCCAGCGGCCAGCGTCTCCTACAATGAGCAGTTCTTC. It codes for CASSPAASVSYNEQFF. The chain combines TRBV7-9 with TRBJ2-1; tentatively, D is TRBD2 (5 bases). CDR1 is SEHNR and CDR2 is FQNEAQ in the germline V gene (reference sequence). The V and J ends lost 5 bases and 0 bases respectively, with 14 bases between them. The CDR3 extends over 16 amino acids.

As DNA, the CDR3 is TGTGCCAGCAGCTTCCAAGCGGGGGAGCTGTTTTTT. It specifies CASSFQAGELFF. The chain couples TRBV5-6 to TRBJ2-2; no definite D call. The germline CDR1 and CDR2 sequences are SGHDT and YYEEEE. Trimming removed 2 bases at V and 8 bases at J, with 7 bases between. The CDR3 runs 12 residues.

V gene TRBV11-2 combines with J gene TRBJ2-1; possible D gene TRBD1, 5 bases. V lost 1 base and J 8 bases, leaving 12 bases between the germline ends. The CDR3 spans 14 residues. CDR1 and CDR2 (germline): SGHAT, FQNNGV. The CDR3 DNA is TGTGCCAGCAGCTTAGCAGGGATTACACATGAGCAGTTCTTC. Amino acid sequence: CASSLAGITHEQFF.

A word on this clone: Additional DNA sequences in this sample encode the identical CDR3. CDR3 sequence reads: CASSFGRNQPQHF. CDR3 nucleotides: TGTGCCAGCAGTTTCGGGAGAAATCAGCCCCAGCATTTT. This chain connects TRBV27 to TRBJ1-5, with D unclear. The CDR3 spans 13 residues. V lost 3 bases and J 4 bases, leaving 7 bases between the germline ends. Germline V gene data show CDR1 as MNHEY and CDR2 as SMNVEV (reference sequence).